These T cell receptor beta chains were read from a single sample in a study of technical replicates of blood from a few donors. The data were produced by immunoSEQ multiplex PCR, yet TCRdb's version contains in-frame clones alone and is incomplete. The repertoire includes about 14,000 clones, roughly three quarters of them detected once, and around 10% sits in the top ten. What was sequenced was PBMCs. Receptors were obtained from a human donor in good health. CDR3s include the opening cysteine and the closing phenylalanine or tryptophan. A D gene is named only where the DNA matches it firmly. For some rows the clone size is stated as once, few or many, or as a class when expanded; others skip it.

j_call: TRBJ2-7; d_call: TRBD2; clone_size: once; v_call: TRBV27; cdr3_nt: TGTGCCAGCAGTTGGGGCGGGAGGGGCCACGAGCAGTACTTC; cdr3_aa: CASSWGGRGHEQYF
j_call: TRBJ2-2; d_call: NA; clone_size: NA; v_call: TRBV7-2; cdr3_nt: TGTGCCAGCAGCTCGCAGGGAACCGGGGAGCTGTTTTTT; cdr3_aa: CASSSQGTGELFF
j_call: TRBJ2-7; d_call: TRBD1; clone_size: NA; v_call: TRBV7-9; cdr3_nt: TGTGCCAGCAGCCCTGGGACAGGGAACCCCTACGAGCAGTACTTC; cdr3_aa: CASSPGTGNPYEQYF
j_call: TRBJ2-7; d_call: TRBD1; clone_size: NA; v_call: TRBV5-1; cdr3_nt: TGCGCCAGCAGCATCCGGGACAGACACGAGCAGTACTTC; cdr3_aa: CASSIRDRHEQYF
j_call: TRBJ2-1; d_call: TRBD2; clone_size: NA; v_call: TRBV30; cdr3_nt: TGTGCCTGGAGTGGAGGTAGCGGGGGTCTAGCATACAATGAGCAGTTCTTC; cdr3_aa: CAWSGGSGGLAYNEQFF
j_call: TRBJ2-1; d_call: NA; clone_size: NA; v_call: TRBV5-5; cdr3_nt: TGTGCCAGCAGCTCCTCGGACAGTTTTTACAATGAGCAGTTCTTC; cdr3_aa: CASSSSDSFYNEQFF
j_call: TRBJ1-2; d_call: TRBD1; clone_size: NA; v_call: TRBV30; cdr3_nt: TGTGCCTGGAGTGTACGGAGCGACAGGGATGGCTACACCTTC; cdr3_aa: CAWSVRSDRDGYTF
j_call: TRBJ2-3; d_call: TRBD1; clone_size: NA; v_call: TRBV6-4; cdr3_nt: TGTGCCAGCAGTGGGACAGGGGGGTCCACAGATACGCAGTATTTT; cdr3_aa: CASSGTGGSTDTQYF
j_call: TRBJ2-1; d_call: NA; clone_size: NA; v_call: TRBV11-3; cdr3_nt: TGTGCCAGCAGCCCTGGGACTGGCCTTGGGAAGTTCTTC; cdr3_aa: CASSPGTGLGKFF
j_call: TRBJ2-1; d_call: TRBD2; clone_size: NA; v_call: TRBV11-1; cdr3_nt: TGTGCCAGCAGCCAGACTAGCGGGAGGGCCGGGAGCTCCTACAATGAGCAGTTCTTC; cdr3_aa: CASSQTSGRAGSSYNEQFF
j_call: TRBJ2-2; d_call: TRBD1; clone_size: few; v_call: TRBV6-4; cdr3_nt: TGTGCCAGCAGTTGGGACAGGAACACCGGGGAGCTGTTTTTT; cdr3_aa: CASSWDRNTGELFF
j_call: TRBJ2-2; d_call: NA; clone_size: NA; v_call: TRBV28; cdr3_nt: TGTGCCAGCAGCCGGCCTCCAGGGGCACACGGGGAGCTGTTTTTT; cdr3_aa: CASSRPPGAHGELFF
j_call: TRBJ2-5; d_call: TRBD1; clone_size: few; v_call: TRBV14; cdr3_nt: TGTGCCAGCAGCCCAGGCGTCAGGACAGGGGTAGAGACCCAGTACTTC; cdr3_aa: CASSPGVRTGVETQYF
j_call: TRBJ2-3; d_call: TRBD2; clone_size: NA; v_call: TRBV6-4; cdr3_nt: TGTGCCAGCAGTGACTCTGGCGGGAGTGGAGATACGCAGTATTTT; cdr3_aa: CASSDSGGSGDTQYF
j_call: TRBJ2-1; d_call: TRBD2; clone_size: NA; v_call: TRBV27; cdr3_nt: TGTGCCAGCAGTTTACCCTTTGGGGAGGGGTACAATGAGCAGTTCTTC; cdr3_aa: CASSLPFGEGYNEQFF
j_call: TRBJ1-5; d_call: TRBD1; clone_size: NA; v_call: TRBV5-6; cdr3_nt: TGTGCCAGCAGCCCCGACAGGGGAATCAATCAGCCCCAGCATTTT; cdr3_aa: CASSPDRGINQPQHF
j_call: TRBJ2-1; d_call: NA; clone_size: NA; v_call: TRBV6-5; cdr3_nt: TGTGCCAGCAACTCATTCCTCAATGAGCAGTTCTTC; cdr3_aa: CASNSFLNEQFF
j_call: TRBJ1-1; d_call: NA; clone_size: NA; v_call: TRBV6-5; cdr3_nt: TGTGCCAGCAGATCCACAACTGAAGCTTTCTTT; cdr3_aa: CASRSTTEAFF
j_call: TRBJ2-1; d_call: TRBD2; clone_size: NA; v_call: TRBV5-1; cdr3_nt: TGCGCCAGCGACAAATCCGGGGGGACTAGCGGGAGCTATGAGCAGTTCTTC; cdr3_aa: CASDKSGGTSGSYEQFF
j_call: TRBJ2-5; d_call: NA; clone_size: NA; v_call: TRBV29-1; cdr3_nt: TGCAGCGTTTCGCGCAAAGAGACCCAGTACTTC; cdr3_aa: CSVSRKETQYF
j_call: TRBJ2-7; d_call: NA; clone_size: NA; v_call: TRBV12-2; cdr3_nt: TGTGCAAGTCGCTTAGGGGGCGCACTAGCGGCTCCATCCTACGAGCAGTACTTC; cdr3_aa: CASRLGGALAAPSYEQYF
j_call: TRBJ2-7; d_call: TRBD2; clone_size: NA; v_call: TRBV9; cdr3_nt: TGTGCCAGCAGCGTAGTCGGACTAGCGGGCCAGGGCTCCTACGAGCAGTACTTC; cdr3_aa: CASSVVGLAGQGSYEQYF
j_call: TRBJ1-3; d_call: TRBD1; clone_size: NA; v_call: TRBV28; cdr3_nt: TGTGCCAGCAGTTTAGGTTGGACAGGGTCTGGAAACACCATATATTTT; cdr3_aa: CASSLGWTGSGNTIYF
j_call: TRBJ2-7; d_call: NA; clone_size: NA; v_call: TRBV6-5; cdr3_nt: TGTGCCAGCAGTGGCGGATTGGGTTACGAGCAGTACTTC; cdr3_aa: CASSGGLGYEQYF
j_call: TRBJ2-1; d_call: NA; clone_size: NA; v_call: TRBV5-1; cdr3_nt: TGCGCCAGCAGCTTGGCCCACTCCTCCTACAATGAGCAGTTCTTC; cdr3_aa: CASSLAHSSYNEQFF
j_call: TRBJ2-3; d_call: NA; clone_size: NA; v_call: TRBV19; cdr3_nt: TGTGCCAGTAGTATATCCAGCGGAAGCACAGATACGCAGTATTTT; cdr3_aa: CASSISSGSTDTQYF
j_call: TRBJ2-3; d_call: TRBD2; clone_size: NA; v_call: TRBV5-1; cdr3_nt: TGCGCCAGCAGATGGACCGGGACTAGCGGGCAAACAGATACGCAGTATTTT; cdr3_aa: CASRWTGTSGQTDTQYF
j_call: TRBJ1-2; d_call: TRBD1; clone_size: few; v_call: TRBV7-6; cdr3_nt: TGTGCCAGCAGCCCCACCGGGACAGGGAGGCTACGCGCTTTTGGCTACACCTTC; cdr3_aa: CASSPTGTGRLRAFGYTF
j_call: TRBJ2-1; d_call: TRBD2; clone_size: NA; v_call: TRBV7-6; cdr3_nt: TGTGCCAGCAGCTTACGCGGGAGTTTAGGGAATGAGCAGTTCTTC; cdr3_aa: CASSLRGSLGNEQFF
j_call: TRBJ2-6; d_call: NA; clone_size: NA; v_call: TRBV6-4; cdr3_nt: TGTGCCAGCAGTCCCGACATCTCTGGGGCCAACGTCCTGACTTTC; cdr3_aa: CASSPDISGANVLTF
j_call: TRBJ2-7; d_call: TRBD2; clone_size: NA; v_call: TRBV14; cdr3_nt: TGTGCCAGCAGCCAAGTCTTAGCGGGAGGGCCCTCCTACGAGCAGTACTTC; cdr3_aa: CASSQVLAGGPSYEQYF
j_call: TRBJ1-5; d_call: NA; clone_size: few; v_call: TRBV7-9; cdr3_nt: TGTGCCAGCAGCTGGGCAGGGAATCAGCCCCAGCATTTT; cdr3_aa: CASSWAGNQPQHF
j_call: TRBJ2-7; d_call: TRBD2; clone_size: NA; v_call: TRBV11-2; cdr3_nt: TGTGCCAGCAGCTCGATAGGACTAGCGGGGGGCCTCCACGAGCAGTACTTC; cdr3_aa: CASSSIGLAGGLHEQYF